The rows below give T cell receptor beta chains drawn from one sample of a study of beta chain features in type 1 diabetes. Here immunoSEQ multiplex PCR was the method, and the copy in TCRdb shows in-frame clones only, minus some. The table has 130,000 to 150,000 clones, around a tenth seen once; the top ten hold about 0.66%. Source material: central memory CD4+ T cells from blood. The receptors were gathered from a young man in good health. CDR3s include the opening cysteine and the closing phenylalanine or tryptophan. The D gene is left open where the match is weak. Size tells how often a clone was seen (once, few, many) or the class of an expanded clone, and some rows leave it out.

j_call | clone_size | v_call | d_call | cdr3_nt | cdr3_aa
TRBJ1-2 | few | TRBV19 | . | TGTGCCAGTAGTAGAACAGGAGCCAGTTCTAACTATGGCTACACCTTC | CASSRTGASSNYGYTF
TRBJ2-3 | few | TRBV15 | TRBD1 | TGTGCCACCAGCAGAGCCGGGACAGGCACAGATACGCAGTATTTT | CATSRAGTGTDTQYF
TRBJ2-1 | . | TRBV7-8 | TRBD2 | TGTGCCAGCAGCTTAACGGGGGGGACCTACAATGAGCAGTTCTTC | CASSLTGGTYNEQFF
TRBJ2-3 | many | TRBV28 | . | TGTGCCAGCAGTCCCGGTGTCGATACGCAGTATTTT | CASSPGVDTQYF
TRBJ2-5 | . | TRBV20-1 | . | TGCAGTGCATCTCAAGAGACCCAGTACTTC | CSASQETQYF
TRBJ1-2 | . | TRBV5-1 | . | TGCGCCAGCAGCTTGGGACAGCTCTATGGCTACACCTTC | CASSLGQLYGYTF
TRBJ2-7 | . | TRBV5-1 | TRBD2 | TGCGCCAGCAGCTTGCAGCCAGCGGGGGGGCCCGGTTCCTACGAGCAGTACTTC | CASSLQPAGGPGSYEQYF
TRBJ2-7 | few | TRBV14 | TRBD1 | TGTGCCAGCAGCCGATTGGCTTCGACAGGGTACGAGCAGTACTTC | CASSRLASTGYEQYF
TRBJ1-2 | . | TRBV2 | TRBD1 | TGTGCCAGCACCGACAGGGTTGGATATGGCTACACCTTC | CASTDRVGYGYTF
TRBJ2-7 | . | TRBV10-3 | TRBD1 | TGTGCCATCAGAGGGGACAGGGGGACGTACGAGCAGTACTTC | CAIRGDRGTYEQYF
TRBJ2-5 | . | TRBV5-1 | . | TGCGCCAGCAGCTTGAGGCCGACAGGTCAAGAGACCCAGTACTTC | CASSLRPTGQETQYF
TRBJ2-7 | . | TRBV19 | TRBD1 | TGTGCCAGTATGGACGGACAGGGAAGTTTGGACGAGCAGTACTTC | CASMDGQGSLDEQYF
TRBJ1-2 | . | TRBV7-2 | . | TGTGCCAGCAGCTTACTTAGGGGCCATAACTATGGCTACACCTTC | CASSLLRGHNYGYTF
TRBJ2-5 | few | TRBV5-4 | TRBD1 | TGTGCCAGCAGCAGGGACAGGGAAGAGACCCAGTACTTC | CASSRDREETQYF
TRBJ2-7 | . | TRBV6-5 | TRBD1 | TGTGCCAGCGTTGGGACAGGGAGTCGGGAGCAGTACTTC | CASVGTGSREQYF
TRBJ1-1 | . | TRBV7-8 | TRBD1 | TGTGCCAGCAGCTTAGGGTACAGGGGGAGATTGAACACTGAAGCTTTCTTT | CASSLGYRGRLNTEAFF
TRBJ2-5 | . | TRBV27 | TRBD2 | TGTGCCAGCACAAGACTAAAGGGAGGGTCTTTGGAGACCCAGTACTTC | CASTRLKGGSLETQYF
TRBJ1-5 | . | TRBV7-2 | . | TGTGCCAGCAGCTTATGGGGGGATCAGCCCCAGCATTTT | CASSLWGDQPQHF
TRBJ2-1 | . | TRBV28 | TRBD1 | TGTGCCAGCAGTAACCCGGGACAGTACAATGAGCAGTTCTTC | CASSNPGQYNEQFF
TRBJ2-7 | . | TRBV13 | . | TGTGCCAGCAGCCCCCGACAGGACTCCTACGAGCAGTACTTC | CASSPRQDSYEQYF